This entry features one TCR beta chain sequence. Its cognate antigen is unknown. An end of the junction does not agree with germline; a read error may underlie this. This CDR3 is 14 amino acids long. Germline values: CDR1 SGHRS, CDR2 YFSETQ. The lymph nodes were axillary draining lymph nodes from breast cancer patients. TCRdb re-analysed the multiplex PCR reads in MiXCR, keeping a single row per CDR3 protein. The sample holds under 350,000 distinct CDR3 sequences, roughly 31% seen once. The entry originates in a study of breast tumors, draining lymph nodes, adjacent tissues. Study-wide results and limits: The lymph node origin of tumor T cells was framed as consistent with a hypothesis, not demonstrated. Tumors had less TCR diversity than lymph nodes, more than nontumor tissue. Luminal-like breast cancer showed significantly greater tumor-nontumor repertoire similarity than basal-like breast cancer did.

The rearrangement uses TRBV5-1 and TRBJ2-7; D remains ambiguous. This TCR was sampled from a female donor with breast cancer. Some clones in this sample may be carry-over from other donors' samples. The sequenced sample consisted of axillary lymph node tissue. CDR3 residues: CASSLGTVLNEQCF. The CDR3 nucleotides are TGCGCCAGCAGCTTGGGAACCGTCCTGAACGAGCAGTGCTTC.